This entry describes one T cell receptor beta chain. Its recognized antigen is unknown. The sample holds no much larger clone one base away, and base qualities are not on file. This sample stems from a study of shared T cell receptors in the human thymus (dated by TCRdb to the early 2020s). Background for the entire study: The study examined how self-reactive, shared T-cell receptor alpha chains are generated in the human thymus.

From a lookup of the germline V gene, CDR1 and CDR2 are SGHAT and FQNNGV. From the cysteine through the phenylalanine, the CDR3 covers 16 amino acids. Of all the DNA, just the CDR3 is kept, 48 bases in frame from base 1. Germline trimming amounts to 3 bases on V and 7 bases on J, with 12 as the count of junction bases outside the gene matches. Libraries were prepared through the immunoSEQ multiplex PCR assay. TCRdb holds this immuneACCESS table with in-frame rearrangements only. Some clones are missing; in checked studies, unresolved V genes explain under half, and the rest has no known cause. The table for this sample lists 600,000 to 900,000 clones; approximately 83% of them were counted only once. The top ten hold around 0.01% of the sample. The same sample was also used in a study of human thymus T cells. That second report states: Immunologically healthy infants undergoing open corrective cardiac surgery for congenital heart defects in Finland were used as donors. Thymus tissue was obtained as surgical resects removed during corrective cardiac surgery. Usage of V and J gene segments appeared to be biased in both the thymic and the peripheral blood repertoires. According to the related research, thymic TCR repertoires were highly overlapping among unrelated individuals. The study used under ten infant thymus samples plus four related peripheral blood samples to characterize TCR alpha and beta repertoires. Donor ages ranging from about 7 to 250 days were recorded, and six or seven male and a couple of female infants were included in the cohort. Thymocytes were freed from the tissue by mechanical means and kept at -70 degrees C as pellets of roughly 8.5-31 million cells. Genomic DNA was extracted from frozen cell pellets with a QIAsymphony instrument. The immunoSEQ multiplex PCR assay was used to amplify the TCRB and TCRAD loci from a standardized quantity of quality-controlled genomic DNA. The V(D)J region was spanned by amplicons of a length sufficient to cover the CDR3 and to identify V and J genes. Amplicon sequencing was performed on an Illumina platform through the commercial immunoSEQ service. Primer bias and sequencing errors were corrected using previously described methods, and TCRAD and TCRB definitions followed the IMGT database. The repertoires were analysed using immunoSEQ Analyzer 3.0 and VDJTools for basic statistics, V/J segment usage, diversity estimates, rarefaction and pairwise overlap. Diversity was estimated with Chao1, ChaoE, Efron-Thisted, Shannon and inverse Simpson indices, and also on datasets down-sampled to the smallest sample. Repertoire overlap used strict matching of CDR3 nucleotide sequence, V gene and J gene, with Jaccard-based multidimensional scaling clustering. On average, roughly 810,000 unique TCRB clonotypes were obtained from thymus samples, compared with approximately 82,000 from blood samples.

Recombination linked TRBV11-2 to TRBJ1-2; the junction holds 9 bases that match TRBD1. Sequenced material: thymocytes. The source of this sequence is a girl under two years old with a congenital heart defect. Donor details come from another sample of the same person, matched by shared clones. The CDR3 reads CASSFLSGTGFFGYTF. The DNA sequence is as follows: TGTGCCAGCAGCTTCCTCTCTGGGACAGGGTTTTTTGGCTACACCTTC.